What follows are 5 T cell receptor beta chains derived from one specimen sequenced in a study of cytomegalovirus exposure and HLA in healthy donors. Use of 60 Vbeta and 13 Jbeta primers characterized the PCR. Generated by immunoSEQ multiplex PCR, the TCRdb table keeps only in-frame clones and is missing some. The table records about 130,000 clones, roughly 82% of them present only once. Sequencing was done on a sample of PBMCs. These receptors were collected from a male donor in good health and CMV-seropositive.

The chain employs TRBV7-3 and TRBJ2-7; TRBD2 matches 13 bases. The V and J ends lost 3 bases and 5 bases, in that order; junction bases with no gene match: 10. Germline CDR1 is SGHTA and CDR2 is FQGTGA. The CDR3 spans 17 residues. CDR3 amino acids: CASSFGPGLAGAHEQYF. The DNA of the CDR3 is TGTGCCAGCAGCTTTGGCCCTGGACTAGCGGGAGCCCACGAGCAGTACTTC.

The rearrangement uses TRBV25-1 and TRBJ2-3; possible D gene TRBD2, 6 bases. CDR3 size: 15 residues. Germline-derived CDR1 and CDR2 are MGHDK and SYGVNS. V was pared by 5 bases and J by 3 bases, with 15 bases between. The CDR3 protein is CASSSPTRGTDTQYF. The CDR3 nucleotides read TGTGCCAGCAGTTCTCCGACTAGGGGAACAGATACGCAGTATTTT.

DNA for the CDR3: TGTGCCAGCAAAAACTCGGGACTCTCCTACGAGCAGTACTTC. Protein product: CASKNSGLSYEQYF. This chain connects TRBV28 to TRBJ2-7, with D maybe TRBD2 (6 bases). The CDR3 runs 14 residues. CDR1 is MDHEN and CDR2 is SYDVKM in the germline V gene. The V gene lost 7 bases and the J gene lost 0 bases, with 13 bases spanning the gap. Using reference TRBV28 and TRBJ2-7 for the parts outside the CDR3, the full variable domain is DVKVTQSSRYLVKRTGEKVFLECVQDMDHENMFWYRQDPGLGLRLIYFSYDVKMKEKGDIPEGYSVSREKKERFSLILESASTNQTSMYLCASKNSGLSYEQYFGPGTRLTVT.

About this clone itself: At one boundary the junction diverges from the germline segment, which might be a read error. The V call is TRBV6-5, the J call TRBJ2-6, with D possibly being TRBD2 (6 bases). The germline V gene encodes CDR1 MNHEY and CDR2 SVGAGI. The CDR3 has 15 residues. CDR3 protein: CASSYSRRAANGLTF. As DNA, the CDR3 is TGTGCCAGCAGTTACTCCAGGAGGGCGGCCAACGGCCTGACTTTC.

J is TRBJ1-1 and V is TRBV7-9; D might be TRBD1 (5 bases). CDR3 size: 13 residues. V dropped 6 bases and J dropped 5 bases, with 13 bases sitting between them. CDR1 and CDR2 from the germline V gene are SEHNR and FQNEAQ (reference sequence). CDR3: CASRSGGRTEAFF. CDR3 in DNA: TGTGCCAGCAGGTCCGGGGGGAGGACTGAAGCTTTCTTT.